The T cell receptor beta chain under discussion was sequenced for a study of shared clonotypes between healthy human individuals. Study-level results: Against clonotypes common to all four donors, non-shared ones had lower generation probabilities.

CD4+ cell separation produced CD45RA+ naive and CD45RA-negative memory subsets. The V gene lost 6 bases and the J gene lost 2 bases, with 10 bases spanning the gap. The CDR3 consists of 14 residues. CDR1 and CDR2 from the germline V gene are LNHDA and SQIVND (reference sequence). As concerns this clone: The antigen is undetermined.

Assay execution proceeded at the deep level. Generated by immunoSEQ multiplex PCR, the TCRdb table keeps only in-frame clones and is missing some. The table has about 2.4 million clones, 80% to 95% seen once; the top ten hold about 0.34%. Material for sequencing was naive CD4+ T cells from PBMCs. Specified subset: CD45RA+ positively selected. V usage is TRBV19 and J usage is TRBJ2-2, with a tentative D call TRBD1 (6 bases). The source of this sequence is a man between 18 and 35 years old in good health. Some clones in this sample may be carry-over from other donors' samples. This chain's CDR3 is CASRRQANTGELFF. The DNA for the CDR3 is TGTGCCAGTAGACGACAGGCAAACACCGGGGAGCTGTTTTTT.